The 22 T cell receptor beta chains reported below all come from one sample, sequenced in a study of PD-1 and CTLA-4 blockade in melanoma. This table comes from immunoSEQ multiplex PCR, and its TCRdb copy is limited to in-frame clones, with some not included. The sample includes under 40,000 clones, 88% of them seen just once. Sequences were derived from CD8+ T cells from peripheral blood, sampled from a patient given anti-PD-1 treatment. These TCRs come from a human donor with melanoma.

This chain joins TRBV6-5 and TRBJ1-5, with D unresolved. The CDR3 contains 14 residues. Germline CDR1 MNHEY, CDR2 SVGAGI. V gave up 8 bases and J gave up 2 bases, with 13 bases separating them. CDR3 nucleotides: TGTGCCAGCGGCGGGATGCATGGCAATCAGCCCCAGCATTTT. It codes for CASGGMHGNQPQHF.

This sequence joins TRBV27 and TRBJ2-5, with TRBD2 as a possible D gene (5 bases). Deletions cut 5 bases from V and 5 bases from J, with 12 bases between. Germline V lookup: CDR1 MNHEY, CDR2 SMNVEV (reference sequence). This CDR3 contains 13 residues. The CDR3 is CASSTGTRETQYF. For the CDR3, the DNA is TGTGCCAGCAGTACGGGAACCCGGGAGACCCAGTACTTC.

Concerning this clone: The same CDR3 also results from other DNA sequences found in this sample. J is TRBJ1-2 and V is TRBV18, with D perhaps matching TRBD1 (6 bases). This CDR3 is built from 14 residues. Trimming pared 2 bases from V and 2 bases from J, leaving 9 bases between. Germline CDR1 is KGHSH and CDR2 is LQKENI. CDR3 amino acids: CASSPEGGNYGYTF. Written as DNA, the CDR3 is TGTGCCAGCTCACCAGAGGGGGGGAACTATGGCTACACCTTC.

This clone was picked up one time. The chain carries TRBV25-1 and TRBJ2-1, with TRBD2 matching 8 bases. The V gene's germline CDR1 is MGHDK and CDR2 SYGVNS. V dropped 7 bases and J dropped 5; count of bases not matched to a gene: 13. This CDR3 region has 16 residues. Here the CDR3 reads CASMDLGGAANNEQFF. Written as DNA, the CDR3 is TGTGCCAGCATGGACCTCGGGGGGGCCGCGAACAATGAGCAGTTCTTC. The full variable domain, with the rest looked up from reference TRBV25-1 and TRBJ2-1, is EADIYQTPRYLVIGTGKKITLECSQTMGHDKMYWYQQDPGMELHLIHYSYGVNSTEKGDLSSESTVSRIRTEHFPLTLESARPSHTSQYLCASMDLGGAANNEQFFGPGTRLTVL.

The genes are TRBV28 and TRBJ2-5; D possibly uses TRBD1 or TRBD2 (5 bases each). This CDR3 spans 12 amino acids. Germline assignment: CDR1 MDHEN and CDR2 SYDVKM. Between the trimmed V and J ends, which lost 7 bases and 10 bases, there was a span of 16 bases. CDR3 coding DNA: TGTGCCAGCACCTTGGGGGTCGGGGACCAGTACTTC. This codes for CASTLGVGDQYF.

V is TRBV4-1 and J is TRBJ1-4; unclear D gene. The CDR3 sequence is 12 residues long. V lost 0 bases and J 7 bases, leaving 3 bases between the germline ends. Germline V lookup: CDR1 MGHRA, CDR2 YSYEKL. CDR3 DNA sequence: TGCGCCAGCAGCCAAGATGGTGAAAAACTGTTTTTT. Translated, it gives CASSQDGEKLFF.

V gene TRBV11-3 combines with J gene TRBJ2-7, with a weak D call TRBD2 (5 bases). CDR1 and CDR2 (germline): SGHNT, YENEEA. Deletions cut 4 bases from V and 1 base from J, with 8 bases between. The CDR3 consists of 13 residues. CDR3 protein: CASSSGESYEQYF. The CDR3 nucleotides read TGTGCCAGCAGCTCCGGGGAGTCCTACGAGCAGTACTTC.

The J gene is TRBJ2-2, the V gene TRBV28; D is undetermined. Germline-derived CDR1 and CDR2 are MDHEN and SYDVKM. CDR3 length equals 14 residues. V lost 3 bases to trimming and J lost 2 bases, with 7 bases between them. The DNA of the CDR3 is TGTGCCAGCAGTTTTAACTCAAACACCGGGGAGCTGTTTTTT. The encoded protein is CASSFNSNTGELFF.

The rearrangement uses TRBV2 and TRBJ1-1; no definite D call. Germline assignment: CDR1 SNHLY and CDR2 FYNNEI. Trimming cost V 3 bases and J 8 bases, with 10 bases left between them. The CDR3 spans 12 residues. This CDR3 reads CASSDRVREAFF. As DNA, the CDR3 is TGTGCCAGCAGTGACCGCGTCAGAGAAGCTTTCTTT.

The chain is built from TRBV24-1 and TRBJ2-5, with no clear D. V gave up 3 bases and J gave up 5 bases, with 3 bases separating them. CDR1 is KGHDR, CDR2 SFDVKD, per germline. There are 11 residues in the CDR3. The DNA of the CDR3 is TGTGCCACCAGTGATCTCGAGACCCAGTACTTC. As protein: CATSDLETQYF.

The rearrangement joins TRBV15 to TRBJ2-1, with 8 bases that match TRBD2. V shed 1 base and J 4 bases; nucleotides not matched to a gene: 3. This CDR3 comprises 15 residues. CDR1 is LNHNV, CDR2 YYDKDF, per germline (reference sequence). The CDR3 protein is CATSRAGGPYNEQFF. CDR3 coding DNA: TGTGCCACCAGCAGAGCGGGGGGGCCGTACAATGAGCAGTTCTTC.

The chain joins TRBV4-1 to TRBJ1-1, with D tentatively TRBD1 (6 bases). Germline V gene lookup returns CDR1 MGHRA and CDR2 YSYEKL. The CDR3 length is 16 residues. The V end lost 1 base, the J end lost 0 bases, and 12 bases lay between the germline ends. The CDR3 nucleotides read TGCGCCAGCAGCCAAGTTGTCGGGACACTGAACACTGAAGCTTTCTTT. Its translation: CASSQVVGTLNTEAFF.

The DNA for the CDR3 is TGTGCCAGCAGCGTGACTAGCGGGGGGGCGGATGAGCAGTTCTTC. Translating gives CASSVTSGGADEQFF. The genes are TRBV7-2 and TRBJ2-1, with TRBD2 identical over 14 bases. Trimming at V came to 5 bases and at J to 8 bases, leaving 5 bases not matched to a gene. The germline CDR1 and CDR2 sequences are SGHTA and FQGNSA. There are 15 residues in the CDR3.

The chain has TRBV19 and TRBJ1-5, with D tentatively TRBD1 (5 bases). V was clipped by 4 bases and J by 3 bases, with 13 bases between them. Germline assignment: CDR1 LNHDA and CDR2 SQIVND (reference sequence). The CDR3 is made up of 15 amino acids. The CDR3 sequence is CASSNPRRVNQPQHF. The DNA for the CDR3 is TGTGCCAGTAGTAATCCCCGCAGGGTCAATCAGCCCCAGCATTTT. Complete variable domain (other parts from reference TRBV19 and TRBJ1-5): DGGITQSPKYLFRKEGQNVTLSCEQNLNHDAMYWYRQDPGQGLRLIYYSQIVNDFQKGDIAEGYSVSREKKESFPLTVTSAQKNPTAFYLCASSNPRRVNQPQHFGDGTRLSIL.

The sample holds a few counts of this clone. The V call is TRBV5-1, the J call TRBJ2-3; 7 bases fit TRBD1. J lost 4 bases, V lost 1 base, and 12 bases had no gene match. The CDR3 loop spans 17 amino acids. Germline CDR1 reads SGHRS; CDR2 reads YFSETQ. CDR3 region: CASSLWGNRGAADTQYF. The CDR3 DNA reads TGCGCCAGCAGCTTGTGGGGGAACAGGGGCGCCGCAGATACGCAGTATTTT.

By its share, this clone is medium-sized (0.01 to 0.1%). This chain connects TRBV14 to TRBJ1-6; a weak D match, TRBD1 (5 bases). The CDR3 is 14 amino acids. V dropped 2 bases and J dropped 14 bases, with 16 bases sitting between them. Looked up from germline, CDR1 is SGHDN and CDR2 is FVKESK. CDR3 DNA sequence: TGTGCCAGCAGCCAAAGGGACCGACCAGGGTCCCTCCACTTT. Translated: CASSQRDRPGSLHF.

This clone was observed a single time. This chain connects TRBV6-5 to TRBJ2-5; 11 bases match TRBD2. Looked up from germline, CDR1 is MNHEY and CDR2 is SVGAGI. The CDR3 totals 16 residues. V trimming: 4 bases; J trimming: 5 bases; junction bases outside the gene matches: 9. CDR3 DNA: TGTGCCAGCAGTTCCGCCTTAGCGGGGGGGAGTGAGACCCAGTACTTC. This translates into CASSSALAGGSETQYF.

The CDR3 reads CSVEDRYGYTF. For the CDR3, the DNA is TGCAGCGTTGAGGACCGGTATGGCTACACCTTC. This chain uses TRBV29-1 with TRBJ1-2; the D is unclear. CDR3 size: 11 residues. Germline lookup yields CDR1 SQVTM and CDR2 ANQGSEA. V lost 3 bases and J lost 5, with 7 bases in between.

The V and J genes are TRBV4-1 and TRBJ1-6; possibly TRBD1 for D (5 bases). CDR1 is MGHRA and CDR2 is YSYEKL in the germline V gene. Trimming removed 2 bases from V and 9 bases from J, with 20 bases in between. The CDR3 spans 17 residues. The CDR3 DNA reads TGCGCCAGCAGCCAACTTGGGGACCCGGGGTCGGTTTCACCCCTCCACTTT. Its protein is CASSQLGDPGSVSPLHF.

V and J are TRBV11-1 and TRBJ2-1; D not resolved. Trimming stripped 5 bases from V and 13 bases from J, with 15 bases between. Per germline, CDR1 SGHAT and CDR2 FQDESV (reference sequence). CDR3 length: 12 amino acids. The CDR3 DNA is TGTGCCAGCAGCCTCCTGCGGCCGGAACAGTTCTTC. Protein: CASSLLRPEQFF.

The chain is built from TRBV9 and TRBJ1-2; D unresolved. The length of the CDR3 is 14 residues. CDR1 SGDLS and CDR2 YYNGEE come from the germline V gene. The V gene lost 0 bases and the J gene lost 6 bases, with 12 bases spanning the gap. Here the CDR3 DNA reads TGTGCCAGCAGCGTAGGGTTTGGGGAGGATGGCTACACCTTC. Its translation: CASSVGFGEDGYTF.

The chain is built from TRBV24-1 and TRBJ2-1, with 7 bases matching TRBD1. This CDR3 is built from 14 residues. Germline CDR1 is KGHDR and CDR2 is SFDVKD. The ends lost 5 bases at V and 9 bases at J; junction bases unmatched: 9. This chain's CDR3 is CATSGLQGRGEQFF. In nucleotides, the CDR3 is TGTGCCACCAGTGGGTTACAGGGGCGCGGTGAGCAGTTCTTC.